The 26 T cell receptor beta chains listed next were all sequenced from one sample in a study of blood T cell repertoires in COVID-19. TCRdb's table, derived via immunoSEQ multiplex PCR, lists solely in-frame clones and lacks some. This sample has 350,000 to 550,000 clones, with around 89% found just once. Specimen: peripheral blood. The receptors originated from a woman under 40 with acute or convalescent COVID-19.

This clone occurred once. V gene TRBV4-1 combines with J gene TRBJ2-1, with D maybe TRBD1 (5 bases). Trimming removed 6 bases from V and 8 bases from J, with 17 bases in between. The germline gives CDR1 MGHRA, CDR2 YSYEKL. The CDR3 length is 14 residues. CDR3 in amino acids: CASSRGKNEDEQFF. CDR3 in DNA: TGCGCCAGCAGTAGGGGAAAAAACGAGGATGAGCAGTTCTTC.

The V gene is TRBV7-9, the J gene TRBJ1-5; 9 positions match TRBD1. V was clipped by 4 bases and J by 1 base; unmatched bases: 2. The CDR3 extends over 15 amino acids. Germline values: CDR1 SEHNR, CDR2 FQNEAQ (reference sequence). CDR3 DNA sequence: TGTGCCAGCAGCTGGGGACAGGGAAGCAATCAGCCCCAGCATTTT. Translating gives CASSWGQGSNQPQHF. The complete variable domain, with remaining parts taken from reference TRBV7-9 and TRBJ1-5, reads DTGVSQNPRHKITKRGQNVTFRCDPISEHNRLYWYRQTLGQGPEFLTYFQNEAQLEKSRLLSDRFSAERPKGSFSTLEIQRTEQGDSAMYLCASSWGQGSNQPQHFGDGTRLSIL.

The chain is built from TRBV7-9 and TRBJ2-1; 13 bases agree with TRBD2. The CDR3 is 16 residues long. With 4 bases clipped from V and 8 bases from J, the junction kept 8 bases outside the gene matches. The germline V gene encodes CDR1 SEHNR and CDR2 FQNEAQ (reference sequence). CDR3 amino acids: CASSSLMTSGRHEQFF. The CDR3 bases are TGTGCCAGCAGCTCCTTAATGACTAGCGGGAGGCATGAGCAGTTCTTC.

V and J are TRBV7-8 and TRBJ2-3; perhaps TRBD2 as D (5 bases). The CDR3 has 13 residues. Germline CDR1 reads SGHVS; CDR2 reads FQNEAQ. V was cut by 1 base and J by 14 bases, with 16 bases left in between. The CDR3, as DNA: TGTGCCAGCAGCTTAGTGTTAGGACTTGTTGCGTATTTT. Its translation: CASSLVLGLVAYF. The full variable domain, in which reference TRBV7-8 and TRBJ2-3 provide the parts outside the CDR3, is GAGVSQSPRYKVAKRGQDVALRCDPISGHVSLFWYQQALGQGPEFLTYFQNEAQLDKSGLPSDRFFAERPEGSVSTLKIQRTQQEDSAVYLCASSLVLGLVAYFGPGTRLTVL.

As DNA, the CDR3 is TGTGCCAGCAGTTACTCCCAACAGGGGGCTTCCTACGAGCAGTACTTC. Translating gives CASSYSQQGASYEQYF. The chain recombines TRBV6-5 with TRBJ2-7; 9 positions match TRBD1. Germline lookup yields CDR1 MNHEY and CDR2 SVGAGI. The CDR3 has 16 amino acids. J gave up 1 base and V 0 bases, and 4 bases lay outside the gene matches.

This chain joins TRBV3-1 (or the pseudogene TRBV3-2) and TRBJ2-7; D perhaps matches TRBD2 (6 bases). The CDR3 runs to 15 residues. Germline-derived CDR1 and CDR2 are LGHDT and YNNKEL (reference sequence). The V end lost 0 bases, the J end lost 5 bases, and 14 bases lay between the germline ends. CDR3 nucleotide sequence: TGTGCCAGCAGCCAAGACCCTAGCGTGGAGAACGAGCAGTACTTC. This codes for CASSQDPSVENEQYF.

CDR3 amino acids: CASSTGTSGNYEQYF. DNA for the CDR3: TGCGCCAGCAGCACCGGGACTAGCGGAAACTACGAGCAGTACTTC. This chain uses TRBV5-1 with TRBJ2-7; 11 bases match TRBD2. CDR3 size: 15 residues. V trimming: 4 bases; J trimming: 3 bases; junction bases outside the gene matches: 6. The germline gives CDR1 SGHRS, CDR2 YFSETQ.

The chain couples TRBV6-5 to TRBJ2-3; TRBD1 matches at 8 bases. The J segment lost 3 bases and the V segment lost 6 bases, leaving 2 bases of the junction unmatched. The CDR3 runs to 13 residues. The germline CDR1 and CDR2 sequences are MNHEY and SVGAGI. In DNA form, the CDR3 reads TGTGCCAGCAGGGACAGGGCAACAGATACGCAGTATTTT. Protein product: CASRDRATDTQYF.

The J gene is TRBJ2-2, the V gene TRBV28; 7 bases are shared with TRBD1. The CDR3 is 12 amino acids. Per the germline V gene, CDR1 is MDHEN and CDR2 is SYDVKM. Losses at the gene ends were 9 bases for V and 6 bases for J; bases not matched to a gene: 4. Here the CDR3 DNA reads TGTGCCAGTACAGGGGCCCCCGGGGAGCTGTTTTTT. It yields the protein CASTGAPGELFF.

This clone has only one observation. The CDR3 reads CASSPGVRNTEAFF. For the CDR3, the DNA is TGTGCCAGCAGCCCAGGGGTGAGAAACACTGAAGCTTTCTTT. The gene calls are TRBV11-2 and TRBJ1-1, with D perhaps TRBD1 (6 bases). Germline loops: CDR1 SGHAT, CDR2 FQNNGV. The CDR3 has 14 residues. Trimming removed 5 bases from V and 2 bases from J, with 12 bases in between. The full variable domain, its missing parts supplied by reference TRBV11-2 and TRBJ1-1, is EAGVAQSPRYKIIEKRQSVAFWCNPISGHATLYWYQQILGQGPKLLIQFQNNGVVDDSQLPKDRFSAERLKGVDSTLKIQPAKLEDSAVYLCASSPGVRNTEAFFGQGTRLTVV.

The V and J genes are TRBV11-2 and TRBJ2-3; D possibly corresponds to TRBD2 (7 bases). This CDR3 contains 14 residues. The germline gives CDR1 SGHAT, CDR2 FQNNGV. Trimming shortened V by 3 bases and J by 5 bases, and 12 bases separated the two germline ends. The CDR3 region has the DNA TGTGCCAGCAGCTTCGGGGGGCCGGTAGATACGCAGTATTTT. As protein: CASSFGGPVDTQYF.

The chain joins TRBV2 to TRBJ2-5; unclear D gene. V lost 1 base, J lost 5 bases, and 8 bases lay in between. Per germline, CDR1 SNHLY and CDR2 FYNNEI. The length of the CDR3 is 13 residues. The CDR3 nucleotides read TGTGCCAGCAGTGAAGTTATCCTGGAGACCCAGTACTTC. Translating gives CASSEVILETQYF. Filled out from reference TRBV2 and TRBJ2-5, the complete variable domain reads EPEVTQTPSHQVTQMGQEVILRCVPISNHLYFYWYRQILGQKVEFLVSFYNNEISEKSEIFDDQFSVERPDGSNFTLKIRSTKLEDSAMYFCASSEVILETQYFGPGTRLLVL.

The count of this clone is one. The V call is TRBV3-1 (or the pseudogene TRBV3-2), the J call TRBJ1-5; a possible D gene is TRBD1 (5 bases). In germline, CDR1 is LGHDT, CDR2 YNNKEL (reference sequence). This CDR3 spans 13 amino acids. The V end was cut by 4 bases, the J end by 5 bases, with 9 bases between. The CDR3 loop is CASSPGGYQPQHF. As DNA, the CDR3 is TGTGCCAGCAGCCCCGGGGGGTATCAGCCCCAGCATTTT.

This clone was detected only once. J is TRBJ2-3 and V is TRBV27; TRBD2 matches 7 bases. The germline gives CDR1 MNHEY, CDR2 SMNVEV (reference sequence). This CDR3 contains 17 residues. V shed 4 bases, J shed 0 bases, and the junction held 10 bases outside the gene matches. CDR3 bases: TGTGCCAGCAGTTGGGGCGGGGGACCTACTAGCACAGATACGCAGTATTTT. Protein product: CASSWGGGPTSTDTQYF.

This clone was seen more than once but under ten times. This chain uses TRBV7-2 with TRBJ2-1, with a possible D match to TRBD2 (5 bases). The germline V gene has CDR1 SGHTA and CDR2 FQGNSA. Trimming took 1 base from V and 3 from J, leaving 10 bases between them. The CDR3 covers 15 residues. The CDR3 loop reads CASSLVGGLYNEQFF. The CDR3 bases are TGTGCCAGCAGCTTAGTGGGCGGGCTCTACAATGAGCAGTTCTTC. Combining the CDR3 with reference TRBV7-2 and TRBJ2-1 gives the whole variable domain GAGVSQSPSNKVTEKGKDVELRCDPISGHTALYWYRQSLGQGLEFLIYFQGNSAPDKSGLPSDRFSAERTGGSVSTLTIQRTQQEDSAVYLCASSLVGGLYNEQFFGPGTRLTVL.

This chain connects TRBV29-1 to TRBJ2-3; no firm D call. The V end was cut by 6 bases, the J end by 4 bases, with 8 bases between. The CDR3 has 11 amino acids. CDR1 and CDR2 (germline): SQVTM, ANQGSEA. The CDR3 DNA sequence: TGCAGCGTCGAGAGCCCAGATACGCAGTATTTT. Protein: CSVESPDTQYF.

The chain has TRBV7-3 and TRBJ2-1, with D possibly being TRBD2 (7 bases). The CDR3 consists of 15 residues. Deletions cut 2 bases from V and 9 bases from J, with 17 bases between. The germline gives CDR1 SGHTA, CDR2 FQGTGA. CDR3 coding DNA: TGTGCCAGCAGCTTAGGGGCCATGGGGGGGCTTGAGCAGTTCTTC. As protein: CASSLGAMGGLEQFF.

The genes are TRBV5-1 and TRBJ2-1; D might be TRBD2 (7 bases). This CDR3 is built from 17 residues. Germline V gene data show CDR1 as SGHRS and CDR2 as YFSETQ. The V and J ends lost 1 base and 12 bases respectively, with 26 bases between them. In nucleotides, the CDR3 is TGCGCCAGCAGCTTGCAGGGGCGAGGGGGGGCCAATGAGGGGCAGTTCTTC. Encoded protein: CASSLQGRGGANEGQFF.

The chain uses TRBV9 and TRBJ2-3, with 10 nucleotides matching TRBD1. CDR1 and CDR2 from the germline V gene are SGDLS and YYNGEE. Losses at the gene ends were 4 bases for V and 3 bases for J; bases not matched to a gene: 5. This CDR3 is 15 amino acids long. The chain's CDR3 is CASSPRGQGTDTQYF. In DNA, the CDR3 is TGTGCCAGCAGCCCCAGGGGACAGGGGACAGATACGCAGTATTTT.

A remark on this clone: Within the sample, other DNA sequences also encode this same CDR3. The chain carries TRBV9 and TRBJ2-7; TRBD1 aligns across 7 bases. V shed 0 bases and J 0 bases; nucleotides not matched to a gene: 0. This CDR3 is 14 amino acids long. Germline values: CDR1 SGDLS, CDR2 YYNGEE. The DNA of the CDR3 is TGTGCCAGCAGCGTAGGGGACAGCTCCTACGAGCAGTACTTC. Translation: CASSVGDSSYEQYF. Full variable domain (remainder filled in from reference TRBV9 and TRBJ2-7): DSGVTQTPKHLITATGQRVTLRCSPRSGDLSVYWYQQSLDQGLQFLIQYYNGEERAKGNILERFSAQQFPDLHSELNLSSLELGDSALYFCASSVGDSSYEQYFGPGTRLTVT.

Points on this clone: Other DNA sequences from this sample encode an identical CDR3 as well. CDR3 nucleotide sequence: TGCAGTGCTAGGGGGGGGTACGAGCAGTACTTC. Amino acid sequence: CSARGGYEQYF. This sequence joins TRBV20-1 and TRBJ2-7; the match to TRBD2 covers 7 bases. CDR1 DFQATT and CDR2 SNEGSKA come from the germline V gene (reference sequence). The CDR3 has 11 residues. Losses at the gene ends were 3 bases for V and 4 bases for J; bases not matched to a gene: 0.

The chain carries TRBV4-2 and TRBJ2-7; D call uncertain. CDR3 length: 12 residues. Germline CDR1 and CDR2: LGHNA and YNFKEQ. Trimming cost V 0 bases and J 7 bases, with 7 bases left between them. CDR3 sequence reads: CASSQDNGEQYF. The DNA for the CDR3 is TGTGCCAGCAGCCAAGATAACGGGGAGCAGTACTTC.

The chain joins TRBV13 to TRBJ2-3, with 7 bases that match TRBD2. CDR1 and CDR2 from the germline V gene are PRHDT and FYEKMQ (reference sequence). CDR3 length: 17 amino acids. The V gene end was trimmed by 5 bases and the J gene end by 0 bases; junction bases not matched to a gene: 11. In DNA, the CDR3 is TGTGCCAGCAGCCCACTTGGCCGGCGGGGGAGCACAGATACGCAGTATTTT. Its translation: CASSPLGRRGSTDTQYF.

This chain connects TRBV6-5 to TRBJ1-1; D gene unclear. Germline CDR1 is MNHEY and CDR2 is SVGAGI. The CDR3 spans 13 residues. Trimming stripped 2 bases from V and 8 bases from J, with 12 bases between. The CDR3 sequence is CASSYRLGREAFF. The CDR3 DNA is TGTGCCAGCAGTTACCGTTTAGGGAGGGAAGCTTTCTTT.

CDR3 bases: TGTGCCAGCAGCCCGGGACTAGCCTTTTATGAGCAGTTCTTC. Protein: CASSPGLAFYEQFF. The chain couples TRBV2 to TRBJ2-1, with 9 positions matching TRBD2. This CDR3 has 14 residues. Germline CDR1 reads SNHLY; CDR2 reads FYNNEI. The trim removed 6 bases at V and 8 bases at J, leaving 8 bases unmatched.

The genes are TRBV5-4 and TRBJ2-1; D may be TRBD2 (6 bases). This CDR3 is built from 14 residues. Trimming took off 5 bases at V and 3 bases at J, with 12 bases between the two ends. Germline V CDR1 and CDR2: SGHNT, YYREEE (reference sequence). This CDR3 is CASRLSGDYNEQFF. The CDR3 DNA reads as TGTGCCAGCAGGCTATCGGGGGACTACAATGAGCAGTTCTTC.